The 15 T cell receptor beta chains reported below all come from one sample, sequenced in a study of shared clonotypes between healthy human individuals. Method: immunoSEQ multiplex PCR; TCRdb's copy keeps in-frame clones and lacks some. The sample lists 2 million to 2.5 million clones; 85% to 95% were seen once. Source material: naive CD4+ T cells from PBMCs. Subset here: CD45RA+ positively selected. Receptor source: a man aged 18 to 29 in good health. Some clones in this sample may be carry-over from other donors' samples.

This chain connects TRBV21-1 to TRBJ1-1; the D call in the table, TRBD1, was not verified against the DNA. TRBV21-1 is described as a pseudogene. The CDR3 has 20 residues. CDR3 in DNA: TGTGCCAGCAGCAAAAGGGCTCCGGGACAGGGAAGTAGGATGAACACTGAAGCTTTCTTT. Its translation: CASSKRAPGQGSRMNTEAFF.

The chain combines TRBV6-5 with TRBJ1-1; no definite D call. There are 14 residues in the CDR3. V shed 2 bases and J shed 5 bases, with 12 bases lying between them. Germline CDR1 and CDR2: MNHEY and SVGAGI. CDR3 in DNA: TGTGCCAGCAGTTACCGTGGGGAATTAACTGAAGCTTTCTTT. Amino acid sequence: CASSYRGELTEAFF.

This clone occurred once. J is TRBJ1-5 and V is TRBV7-8, with 8 bases lining up with TRBD1. Germline lookup yields CDR1 SGHVS and CDR2 FQNEAQ. The CDR3 has 14 amino acids. V trimming: 0 bases; J trimming: 7 bases; junction bases outside the gene matches: 2. This chain's CDR3 is CASSLADREQPQHF. DNA of the CDR3: TGTGCCAGCAGCTTAGCGGACAGGGAACAGCCCCAGCATTTT.

J is TRBJ2-2 and V is TRBV5-1; D gene ambiguous. The germline gives CDR1 SGHRS, CDR2 YFSETQ. Deletions cut 7 bases from V and 4 bases from J, with 20 bases between. The CDR3 has 16 residues. The CDR3 here is CASAPTPFHVTGELFF. CDR3 nucleotide sequence: TGCGCCAGCGCTCCCACCCCATTTCATGTCACCGGGGAGCTGTTTTTT.

J is TRBJ1-1 and V is TRBV5-1; tentative D call: TRBD1 (6 bases). The CDR3 has 15 amino acids. Per germline, CDR1 SGHRS and CDR2 YFSETQ. V lost 2 bases and J lost 0, with 11 bases in between. CDR3 residues: CASSFLTGLNTEAFF. CDR3 in DNA: TGCGCCAGCAGCTTCCTGACAGGATTGAACACTGAAGCTTTCTTT.

The chain joins TRBV7-9 to TRBJ1-5; D is unclear. Trimming took off 5 bases at V and 0 bases at J, with 11 bases between the two ends. Germline V gene sequence: CDR1 SEHNR, CDR2 FQNEAQ (reference sequence). The CDR3 is 15 amino acids. The CDR3 DNA reads as TGTGCCAGCAGCGCATCGGGGAGTAGCAATCAGCCCCAGCATTTT. Amino acid sequence: CASSASGSSNQPQHF.

This chain joins TRBV7-2 and TRBJ1-2; TRBD1 agrees at 9 bases. This CDR3 spans 15 amino acids. With V trimmed by 3 bases and J by 5 bases, 7 bases remained unmatched. Germline V gives CDR1 SGHTA, CDR2 FQGNSA. Written as DNA, the CDR3 is TGTGCCAGCAGCTTGGGGATTGGGACAGGGTATGGCTACACCTTC. It encodes CASSLGIGTGYGYTF.

The rearrangement links TRBV9 to TRBJ1-3; a possible D gene is TRBD1 (5 bases). V was shortened by 0 bases and J by 0 bases, with 13 bases between the two germline ends. This CDR3 has 17 amino acids. CDR1 SGDLS and CDR2 YYNGEE come from the germline V gene. The CDR3 reads CASSVGQLFSSGNTIYF. CDR3 nucleotide sequence: TGTGCCAGCAGCGTAGGACAGCTTTTTTCCTCTGGAAACACCATATATTTT.

The V gene is TRBV19, the J gene TRBJ2-1, with a possible D match to TRBD2 (5 bases). CDR1 is LNHDA, CDR2 SQIVND, per germline (reference sequence). The CDR3 is made up of 14 amino acids. V was cut by 8 bases and J by 7 bases, with 18 bases left in between. The CDR3 sequence is CASSELAPLNEQFF. DNA of the CDR3: TGTGCCAGTTCGGAGCTAGCCCCCTTGAATGAGCAGTTCTTC. The variable domain in full, completed from reference TRBV19 and TRBJ2-1, reads DGGITQSPKYLFRKEGQNVTLSCEQNLNHDAMYWYRQDPGQGLRLIYYSQIVNDFQKGDIAEGYSVSREKKESFPLTVTSAQKNPTAFYLCASSELAPLNEQFFGPGTRLTVL.

This clone occurred once. Within the sample, other DNA sequences also encode this same CDR3. CDR3 in DNA: TGCGCCAGCAGCTCGACAGGCGATAACTATGGCTACACCTTC. It codes for CASSSTGDNYGYTF. This chain connects TRBV5-1 to TRBJ1-2; D may be TRBD1 (6 bases). The CDR3 has 14 amino acids. Germline assignment: CDR1 SGHRS and CDR2 YFSETQ. The V and J ends lost 3 bases and 1 base respectively, with 10 bases between them.

The chain uses TRBV2 and TRBJ2-5, with 8 bases that match TRBD1. V lost 9 bases to trimming and J lost 1 base; unmatched junction nucleotides: 4. The CDR3 sequence is 13 residues long. Germline V gene sequence: CDR1 SNHLY, CDR2 FYNNEI. The CDR3 protein is CASAGGLQETQYF. The CDR3 nucleotides read TGTGCCAGTGCAGGGGGCCTCCAAGAGACCCAGTACTTC.

The sample holds one count of this clone. The chain is built from TRBV29-1 and TRBJ2-5, with D perhaps given as TRBD1 or TRBD2 (5 bases each). CDR3 size: 13 residues. V was trimmed by 4 bases and J by 6 bases, leaving 15 bases between them. Germline V gives CDR1 SQVTM, CDR2 ANQGSEA. This CDR3 reads CSVGGRSIKTQYF. CDR3 coding DNA: TGCAGCGTTGGGGGACGCTCAATTAAGACCCAGTACTTC. The variable domain in full, completed from reference TRBV29-1 and TRBJ2-5, reads SAVISQKPSRDICQRGTSLTIQCQVDSQVTMMFWYRQQPGQSLTLIATANQGSEATYESGFVIDKFPISRPNLTFSTLTVSNMSPEDSSIYLCSVGGRSIKTQYFGPGTRLLVL.

The chain employs TRBV30 and TRBJ1-1, with D perhaps TRBD1 (6 bases). Germline CDR1 reads GTSNPN; CDR2 reads SVGIG (reference sequence). The CDR3 is 13 amino acids. Deletions cut 8 bases from V and 3 bases from J, with 16 bases between. The DNA of the CDR3 is TGTGCCGCTTCTGGGGGCCCGGACACTGAAGCTTTCTTT. Residues: CAASGGPDTEAFF.

In regard to this clone: The sample holds other DNA sequences that translate to the same CDR3. The J gene is TRBJ1-1, the V gene TRBV28, with D uncertain. Trimming removed 5 bases from V and 5 bases from J, with 9 bases in between. Germline CDR1 reads MDHEN; CDR2 reads SYDVKM. The CDR3 contains 12 residues. This CDR3 reads CASSILGTEAFF. The CDR3 bases are TGTGCCAGCAGTATCCTTGGGACTGAAGCTTTCTTT.

This clone was seen once. The V gene is TRBV7-2, the J gene TRBJ2-1; D unresolved. V dropped 2 bases and J dropped 10 bases, with 12 bases sitting between them. CDR1 and CDR2 from the germline V gene are SGHTA and FQGNSA. This CDR3 is 13 amino acids long. CDR3 loop: CASSLPPAPEQFF. The CDR3 bases are TGTGCCAGCAGCTTACCTCCCGCCCCCGAGCAGTTCTTC.